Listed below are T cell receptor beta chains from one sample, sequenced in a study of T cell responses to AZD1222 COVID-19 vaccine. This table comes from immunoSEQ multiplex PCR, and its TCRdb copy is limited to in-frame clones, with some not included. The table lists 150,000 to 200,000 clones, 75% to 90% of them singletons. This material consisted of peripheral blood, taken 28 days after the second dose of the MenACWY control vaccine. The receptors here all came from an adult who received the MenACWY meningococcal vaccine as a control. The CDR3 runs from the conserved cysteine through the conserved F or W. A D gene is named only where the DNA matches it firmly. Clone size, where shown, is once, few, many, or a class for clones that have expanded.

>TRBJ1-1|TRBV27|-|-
CASGWGSAHTEAFF
TGTGCCAGCGGGTGGGGGAGCGCGCACACTGAAGCTTTCTTT
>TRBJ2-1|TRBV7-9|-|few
CASSRARAGNEQFF
TGTGCCAGCAGCCGAGCCCGGGCGGGGAATGAGCAGTTCTTC
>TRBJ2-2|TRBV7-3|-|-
CASSLGERGELFF
TGTGCCAGCAGCTTAGGTGAACGCGGGGAGCTGTTTTTT
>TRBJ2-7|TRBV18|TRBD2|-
CASSPGLSYEQYF
TGTGCCAGCTCACCGGGACTAAGCTACGAGCAGTACTTC
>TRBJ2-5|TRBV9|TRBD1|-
CASSVGDSFRETQYF
TGTGCCAGCAGCGTAGGGGACAGCTTCAGGGAGACCCAGTACTTC
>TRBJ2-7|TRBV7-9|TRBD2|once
CASSSNSGNPYEQYF
TGTGCCAGCAGCTCCAACAGCGGGAATCCCTACGAGCAGTACTTC
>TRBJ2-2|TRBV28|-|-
CASSLWGWNTGELFF
TGTGCCAGCAGTTTATGGGGGTGGAACACCGGGGAGCTGTTTTTT
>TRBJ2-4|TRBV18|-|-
CASSPPVAGKNIQYF
TGTGCCAGCTCACCACCGGTGGCGGGGAAAAACATTCAGTACTTC
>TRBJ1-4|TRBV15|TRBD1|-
CATSRDRVNEKLFF
TGTGCCACCAGCAGGGACAGGGTTAATGAAAAACTGTTTTTT
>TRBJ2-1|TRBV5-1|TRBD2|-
CASSLGLAGPGGGNEQFF
TGCGCCAGCAGCTTGGGGCTAGCGGGCCCTGGGGGGGGCAATGAGCAGTTCTTC